Here is one T cell receptor (beta chain) with its context. Using immunoSEQ multiplex PCR, the repertoire was profiled, and TCRdb retains in-frame clones only, with some absent. The sample consists of about 160,000 clones, about 86% of them appearing once. Looked up from germline, CDR1 is MDHEN and CDR2 is SYDVKM. The CDR3 spans 15 residues. V dropped 6 bases and J dropped 9 bases, with 18 bases sitting between them. This sample was included in a study of blood T cell repertoires in COVID-19. This rearrangement joins TRBV28 to TRBJ1-6, with no clear D. Sequencing used PBMCs or T cells enriched from blood (not recorded which). This TCR was recovered from a man aged 50 to 59 who had recovered from COVID-19. The CDR3 sequence is CASSPIGFNGSPLHF. As DNA, the CDR3 is TGTGCCAGCAGCCCTATCGGGTTCAATGGTTCACCCCTCCACTTT. The full variable domain, rest sourced from reference TRBV28 and TRBJ1-6, is DVKVTQSSRYLVKRTGEKVFLECVQDMDHENMFWYRQDPGLGLRLIYFSYDVKMKEKGDIPEGYSVSREKKERFSLILESASTNQTSMYLCASSPIGFNGSPLHFGNGTRLTVT.